Listed below are T cell receptor beta chains from one sample, sequenced in a study of T cell repertoires in ileal Crohn's disease. The assay was immunoSEQ multiplex PCR, and TCRdb's table has in-frame clones only and misses some. The data contain some 10,000 clones, under 85% of them singletons. Sequencing input: ileal tissue. Every receptor here comes from an adult with Crohn's disease. Each CDR3 is given with its conserved first and last residue. A D gene is named only where the DNA matches it firmly. Part of the rows lack a size; the others show once, few, many or a class for expanded clones.

abundance: .; j_gene: TRBJ2-2; d_gene: .; v_gene: TRBV7-2; CDR3nt: TGTGCCAGCAGCTTATCAAGGAGTGGGACCGGGGAGCTGTTTTTT; CDR3aa: CASSLSRSGTGELFF
abundance: .; j_gene: TRBJ2-3; d_gene: .; v_gene: TRBV5-1; CDR3nt: TGCGCCAGCAGCCCCCTCAGGGCGGAGACAGATACGCAGTATTTT; CDR3aa: CASSPLRAETDTQYF
abundance: few; j_gene: TRBJ1-5; d_gene: TRBD1; v_gene: TRBV6-1; CDR3nt: TGTGCCAGCAGTGTGCAGACCGGGACAGCGAATCAGCCCCAGCATTTT; CDR3aa: CASSVQTGTANQPQHF
abundance: few; j_gene: TRBJ1-6; d_gene: .; v_gene: TRBV7-9; CDR3nt: TGTGCCAGCAGTAGACAGGACAGCTCCTATAATTCACCCCTCCACTTT; CDR3aa: CASSRQDSSYNSPLHF
abundance: .; j_gene: TRBJ2-2; d_gene: TRBD1; v_gene: TRBV5-1; CDR3nt: TGCGCCAGCAGCTTTTACGAGGGGACAGGCCCCGGGGAGCTGTTTTTT; CDR3aa: CASSFYEGTGPGELFF
abundance: .; j_gene: TRBJ2-2; d_gene: .; v_gene: TRBV10-1; CDR3nt: TGCGCCAGCAGTGAGTGGCGGGCCGGGGAGCTGTTTTTT; CDR3aa: CASSEWRAGELFF
abundance: .; j_gene: TRBJ1-1; d_gene: TRBD1; v_gene: TRBV5-1; CDR3nt: TGCGCCAGCAGCTCGGGACAGCTGGGCACTGAAGCTTTCTTT; CDR3aa: CASSSGQLGTEAFF
abundance: .; j_gene: TRBJ1-5; d_gene: TRBD1; v_gene: TRBV7-2; CDR3nt: TGTGCCAGCAGCTTAATTGAGGGGGCAGCTCGCCCCCAGCATTTT; CDR3aa: CASSLIEGAARPQHF
abundance: .; j_gene: TRBJ2-2; d_gene: .; v_gene: TRBV7-2; CDR3nt: TGTGCCAGCAGCCGAGGGGGGGTAAACACCGGGGAGCTGTTTTTT; CDR3aa: CASSRGGVNTGELFF
abundance: .; j_gene: TRBJ1-6; d_gene: TRBD1; v_gene: TRBV6-5; CDR3nt: TGTGCCAGCAGTTACTCGGGGACAGGGGGAAGTTCACCCCTCCACTTT; CDR3aa: CASSYSGTGGSSPLHF
abundance: .; j_gene: TRBJ1-2; d_gene: .; v_gene: TRBV7-2; CDR3nt: TGTGCCAGCAGCTTAGGAGGGATCCTTGGAAGCGCTAACTATGGCTACACCTTC; CDR3aa: CASSLGGILGSANYGYTF
abundance: few; j_gene: TRBJ1-1; d_gene: .; v_gene: TRBV2; CDR3nt: TGTGCCAGCAGTGTGGGGCCTAACACTGAAGCTTTCTTT; CDR3aa: CASSVGPNTEAFF
abundance: few; j_gene: TRBJ2-7; d_gene: .; v_gene: TRBV6-6; CDR3nt: TGTGCCAGCACCCCTCGTGGGGGCAGCGTTGGGGCCGAGCAGTACTTC; CDR3aa: CASTPRGGSVGAEQYF